This T cell receptor (beta chain) was identified during a study of T cells in Graves' hyperthyroidism and ophthalmopathy. The CDR3 regions of TCR beta were amplified from RNA transcripts. The HTBI primer set was used in a first-round RT-PCR of the TCR CDR3. TCRdb called the multiplex PCR reads again in MiXCR, with one record for every CDR3 protein. The table records some 600,000 distinct CDR3 sequences, approximately 15% of them present only once. Germline V CDR1 and CDR2: LNHDA, SQIVND (reference sequence). The CDR3 totals 13 residues. V dropped 6 bases and J dropped 6; count of bases not matched to a gene: 7.

Source material: blood. The receptor comes from a woman under 40 with Graves' hyperthyroidism that later progressed to Graves' ophthalmopathy. The V call is TRBV19, the J call TRBJ2-7; TRBD2 agrees at 8 bases. CDR3 loop: CASSPPGGFEQYF. The CDR3 DNA follows: TGTGCCAGTAGCCCCCCGGGAGGGTTCGAGCAGTACTTC.